This T cell receptor (beta chain) was recovered during a study of sequential checkpoint blockade in melanoma. Study background: Maintenance nivolumab came after either treatment sequence.

Treatment given: randomized to nivolumab then ipilimumab (arm A) or the reverse (arm B). Patients had received no earlier DNA-damaging chemotherapy. Sorted cells were live CD3+CD8+, lacking CD19 and CD56, from PBMCs. Produced via immunoSEQ multiplex PCR; TCRdb's table is partial and in-frame only. The table includes under 20,000 clones, more than 70% detected once. This TCR was sampled from a human donor with melanoma. The material sequenced was CD8+ T cells sorted from blood (inferred from file names), taken from a patient given nivolumab and ipilimumab in sequence.

The CDR3 bases are TGCGCCAGCAGGGGAACAGGGTCGACTAATGAAAAACTGTTTTTT. This sequence encodes CASRGTGSTNEKLFF. J is TRBJ1-4 and V is TRBV5-1; perhaps TRBD1 as D (6 bases). Germline loops: CDR1 SGHRS, CDR2 YFSETQ. The CDR3 covers 15 residues. V was cut by 5 bases and J by 2 bases, with 13 bases left in between. The entire variable domain, with the rest obtained from reference TRBV5-1 and TRBJ1-4, is as follows: KAGVTQTPRYLIKTRGQQVTLSCSPISGHRSVSWYQQTPGQGLQFLFEYFSETQRNKGNFPGRFSGRQFSNSRSEMNVSTLELGDSALYLCASRGTGSTNEKLFFGSGTQLSVL.